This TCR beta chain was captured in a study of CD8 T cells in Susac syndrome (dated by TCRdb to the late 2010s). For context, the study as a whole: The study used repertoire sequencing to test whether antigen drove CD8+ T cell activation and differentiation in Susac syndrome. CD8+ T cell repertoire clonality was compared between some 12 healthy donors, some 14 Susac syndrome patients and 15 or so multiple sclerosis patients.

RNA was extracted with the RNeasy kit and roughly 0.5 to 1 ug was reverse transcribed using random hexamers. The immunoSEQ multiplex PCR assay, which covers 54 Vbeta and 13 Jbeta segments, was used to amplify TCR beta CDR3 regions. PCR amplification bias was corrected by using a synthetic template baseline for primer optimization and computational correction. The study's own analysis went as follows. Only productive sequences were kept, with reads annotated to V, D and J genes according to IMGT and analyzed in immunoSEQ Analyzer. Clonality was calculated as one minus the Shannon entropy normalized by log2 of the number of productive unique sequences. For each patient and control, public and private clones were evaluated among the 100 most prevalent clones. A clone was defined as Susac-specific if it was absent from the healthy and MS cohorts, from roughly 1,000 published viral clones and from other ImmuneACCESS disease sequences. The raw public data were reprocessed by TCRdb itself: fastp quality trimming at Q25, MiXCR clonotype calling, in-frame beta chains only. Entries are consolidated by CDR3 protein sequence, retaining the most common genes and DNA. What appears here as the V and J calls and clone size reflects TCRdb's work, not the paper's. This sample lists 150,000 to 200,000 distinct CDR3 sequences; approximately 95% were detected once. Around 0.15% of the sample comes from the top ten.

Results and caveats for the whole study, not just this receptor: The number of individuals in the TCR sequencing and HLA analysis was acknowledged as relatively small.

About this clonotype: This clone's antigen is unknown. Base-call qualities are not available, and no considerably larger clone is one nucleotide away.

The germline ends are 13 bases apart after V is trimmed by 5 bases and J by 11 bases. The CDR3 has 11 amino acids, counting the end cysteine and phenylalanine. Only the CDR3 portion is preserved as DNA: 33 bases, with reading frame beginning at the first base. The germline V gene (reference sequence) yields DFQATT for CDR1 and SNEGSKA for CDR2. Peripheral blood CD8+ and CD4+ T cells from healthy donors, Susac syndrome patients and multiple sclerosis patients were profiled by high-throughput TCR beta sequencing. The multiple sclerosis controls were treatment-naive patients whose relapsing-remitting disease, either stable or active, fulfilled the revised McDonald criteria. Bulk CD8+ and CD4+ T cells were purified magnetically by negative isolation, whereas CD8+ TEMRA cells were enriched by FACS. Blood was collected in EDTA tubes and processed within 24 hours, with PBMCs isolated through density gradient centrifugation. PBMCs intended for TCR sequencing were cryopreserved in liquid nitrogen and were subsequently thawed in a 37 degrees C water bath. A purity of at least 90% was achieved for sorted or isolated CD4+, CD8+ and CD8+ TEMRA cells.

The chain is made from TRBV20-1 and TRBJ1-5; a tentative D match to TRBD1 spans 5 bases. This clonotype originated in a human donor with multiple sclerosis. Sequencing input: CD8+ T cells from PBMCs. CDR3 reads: CSAHFGAAQHF. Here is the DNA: TGCAGTGCTCACTTCGGGGCAGCCCAGCATTTT.